This T cell receptor (beta chain) was identified in a study of T cell responses to AZD1222 COVID-19 vaccine. Overall study findings and caveats: Recipients of two AZD1222 doses showed rising Spike-specific TCR breadth and depth. Spike was spanned by vaccine-associated CD4 TCRs, with dominance at 160-218 and 743-854.

This CDR3 has 18 amino acids. V was shortened by 0 bases and J by 0 bases, with 15 bases between the two germline ends. CDR1 SGHAT and CDR2 FQNNGV come from the germline V gene. A remark on this clone: Its antigen is unidentified.

Method: immunoSEQ multiplex PCR; TCRdb's copy keeps in-frame clones and lacks some. The sample has some 130,000 clones, over 85% seen once. V is TRBV11-2 and J is TRBJ2-1; D is undetermined. The source of this sequence is an adult in good health. The sample here was peripheral blood, taken on day 0 of AZD1222 vaccination. The CDR3 spells CASSLDRAERSSYNEQFF. The CDR3 DNA sequence: TGTGCCAGCAGCTTAGATCGGGCTGAACGAAGCTCCTACAATGAGCAGTTCTTC.